The 14 T cell receptor beta chains in this list originate from one sample, sequenced in a study of CD8 T cells in ankylosing spondylitis (dated by TCRdb to about 2017). General study outcomes and caveats: Blood from ankylosing spondylitis patients appeared to be characterized by a TCR beta motif made up of fewer than ten highly homologous amino acid variants.

The protocol used for the library was 5' RACE. TCRdb lists the instrument as Illumina HiSeq 2500. TCRdb reworked the public reads: Q25 trimming with fastp, MiXCR clone assembly, productive beta chains retained. Rows merge per CDR3 protein into single entries with the most common DNA and genes. Across this sample there are almost 400,000 distinct CDR3 sequences, with 20% to 25% seen only once. The ten largest clonotypes hold roughly 16% of the sample. Their target antigens are unknown. The specimen sequenced was blood, either unsorted or a sorted T cell fraction (not recorded which). These receptors were taken from a male donor with ankylosing spondylitis.

The V and J genes are TRBV12-3 or TRBV12-4 and TRBJ2-1; 7 bases align to TRBD1. Trimming removed 7 bases from V and 1 base from J; junction bases left unmatched: 13. The CDR3 is made up of 17 amino acids. Here the CDR3 reads CASTTFLGTASYNEQFF. CDR3 bases: TGTGCCAGCACCACTTTTCTCGGGACAGCTTCCTACAATGAGCAGTTCTTC.

The chain couples TRBV12-3 or TRBV12-4 to TRBJ2-5; 8 positions agree with TRBD1. V lost 6 bases and J lost 5; bases outside the gene matches: 14. The CDR3 runs 16 residues. This chain's CDR3 is CASSRETGAGWETQYF. The CDR3 DNA reads as TGTGCCAGCAGCAGAGAGACAGGGGCGGGGTGGGAGACCCAGTACTTC.

V and J are TRBV20-1 and TRBJ1-1; TRBD1 matches 7 bases. Trimming at V came to 4 bases and at J to 8 bases, leaving 10 bases not matched to a gene. The CDR3 totals 13 residues. CDR1 and CDR2 from the germline V gene are DFQATT and SNEGSKA (reference sequence). CDR3 nucleotide sequence: TGCAGTGCTATCCGACAGGGCATGTCGGAAGCTTTCTTT. This encodes CSAIRQGMSEAFF.

The J gene is TRBJ2-7, the V gene TRBV20-1; 7 bases are shared with TRBD2. This CDR3 has 11 residues. CDR1 and CDR2 from the germline V gene are DFQATT and SNEGSKA (reference sequence). J was trimmed by 3 bases and V by 6 bases; bases with no gene match: 2. CDR3 sequence (DNA): TGCAGTGCCCGCGGGGGCTACGAGCAGTACTTC. Translating it yields CSARGGYEQYF.

The J gene is TRBJ2-7, the V gene TRBV14, with D possibly being TRBD1 (6 bases). Trimming shortened V by 3 bases and J by 5 bases, and 14 bases separated the two germline ends. Germline V CDR1 and CDR2: SGHDN, FVKESK. The CDR3 runs 14 residues. This CDR3 reads CASSQGYGGDEQYF. The CDR3, as DNA: TGTGCCAGCAGCCAGGGGTATGGGGGCGACGAGCAGTACTTC.

The chain couples TRBV4-1 to TRBJ1-2; maybe TRBD1 (5 bases). Trimming stripped 0 bases from V and 3 bases from J, with 8 bases between. Germline CDR1 MGHRA, CDR2 YSYEKL. The CDR3 loop spans 14 amino acids. The DNA of the CDR3 is TGCGCCAGCAGCCAAGATCCAGGGTACTATGGCTACACCTTC. Its protein is CASSQDPGYYGYTF.

This clonotype was counted only a few times. V usage is TRBV6-1 and J usage is TRBJ2-2; perhaps TRBD1 as D (6 bases). V dropped 8 bases and J dropped 2 bases, with 12 bases sitting between them. The CDR3 is 14 residues long. Looked up from germline, CDR1 is MNHNS and CDR2 is SASEGT. DNA of the CDR3: TGTGCCAGCGGACGGACAGAAAACACCGGGGAGCTGTTTTTT. This gives the protein CASGRTENTGELFF.

The chain joins TRBV6-5 to TRBJ2-1, with no clear D. The CDR3 is 14 amino acids. Trimming took off 3 bases at V and 9 bases at J, with 15 bases between the two ends. Germline CDR1 reads MNHEY; CDR2 reads SVGAGI. The CDR3 DNA is TGTGCCAGCAGTTATCAGAGAGCTAGAGGTGAGCAGTTCTTC. It translates to CASSYQRARGEQFF.

This clonotype showed up just a few times. V is TRBV7-7 and J is TRBJ2-3; 8 bases agree with TRBD2. J was trimmed by 5 bases and V by 1 base; bases with no gene match: 11. The CDR3 is 17 amino acids. The germline V gene encodes CDR1 SSHAT and CDR2 FNYEAQ (reference sequence). Written as DNA, the CDR3 is TGTGCCAGCAGCTTAGTGCTTAGCGGGAACCAACGAGATACGCAGTATTTT. It specifies CASSLVLSGNQRDTQYF.

The chain is built from TRBV6-5 and TRBJ2-6; TRBD2 matches 7 bases. The V gene end was trimmed by 5 bases and the J gene end by 5 bases; junction bases not matched to a gene: 15. The CDR3 has 18 amino acids. Germline V gives CDR1 MNHEY, CDR2 SVGAGI. The CDR3 loop is CASSTREAAVLRANVLTF. CDR3 DNA sequence: TGTGCCAGCAGTACTCGGGAGGCGGCGGTGTTAAGGGCCAACGTCCTGACTTTC.

V usage is TRBV6-2 or TRBV6-3 and J usage is TRBJ2-2; the D call may be TRBD1 or TRBD2 (6 bases each). The V and J ends lost 5 bases and 4 bases respectively, with 17 bases between them. The CDR3 contains 16 residues. Germline V lookup: CDR1 MNHEY, CDR2 SVGEGT. The chain's CDR3 is CASSALGGLSTGELFF. The CDR3 nucleotides are TGTGCCAGCAGTGCACTAGGGGGGCTTTCCACCGGGGAGCTGTTTTTT.

This chain joins TRBV10-2 and TRBJ2-7; 9 bases align to TRBD2. The CDR3 length is 16 residues. Germline CDR1 and CDR2: WSHSY and SAAADI. V was clipped by 3 bases and J by 3 bases; unmatched bases: 9. The CDR3 DNA reads TGCGCCAGCAGTGAAATACTTAGCGGGGGCCGCTACGAGCAGTACTTC. The encoded protein is CASSEILSGGRYEQYF.

The chain joins TRBV20-1 to TRBJ2-3; 9 positions match TRBD1. The CDR3 is 13 amino acids. Trimming took 6 bases from V and 3 from J; bases not matched to a gene: 4. The germline gives CDR1 DFQATT, CDR2 SNEGSKA (reference sequence). CDR3: CSADRGRTDTQYF. CDR3 bases: TGCAGTGCCGACAGGGGGAGGACAGATACGCAGTATTTT.

In its sample, this clonotype was seen a few times. The chain combines TRBV20-1 with TRBJ1-2; 7 nucleotides line up with TRBD1. Trimming cost V 6 bases and J 7 bases; bases outside gene matches: 11. The CDR3 is 13 residues long. Germline values: CDR1 DFQATT, CDR2 SNEGSKA (reference sequence). The CDR3 sequence: CSATTGIISGYTF. The CDR3, as DNA: TGCAGTGCCACGACAGGGATTATCTCTGGCTACACCTTC.